The 30 T cell receptor beta chains below were found in one sample sequenced in a study of preoperative IRX-2 immunotherapy in early breast cancer. Libraries were prepared by immunoSEQ multiplex PCR; TCRdb keeps only in-frame clonotypes and omits some of them. The repertoire holds over 9,500 clones, over 75% seen once, with around 5.4% in the top ten. This sample's treatment: preoperative locoregional IRX-2 cytokine immunotherapy. This specimen was lymph node tissue, taken before IRX-2 immunotherapy. Receptors were obtained from a human donor with breast cancer.

The chain links TRBV19 to TRBJ2-3, with TRBD2 matching 8 bases. The CDR3 runs to 16 residues. The V and J ends lost 2 bases and 4 bases, in that order; junction bases with no gene match: 8. Germline V gene data show CDR1 as LNHDA and CDR2 as SQIVND (reference sequence). Written as DNA, the CDR3 is TGTGCCAGTAGTATATCCACCCTCGGGGGGGCAGATACGCAGTATTTT. It yields the protein CASSISTLGGADTQYF.

J is TRBJ2-3 and V is TRBV29-1, with TRBD1 matching 7 bases. The CDR3 extends over 12 amino acids. V gave up 3 bases and J gave up 3 bases; unmatched junction bases: 0. CDR1 is SQVTM and CDR2 is ANQGSEA in the germline V gene. In nucleotides, the CDR3 is TGCAGCGTTGACAGGGGGACAGATACGCAGTATTTT. As protein: CSVDRGTDTQYF.

This clone was detected only once. The V and J genes are TRBV14 and TRBJ2-1; D is possibly TRBD2 (6 bases). Looked up from germline, CDR1 is SGHDN and CDR2 is FVKESK. This CDR3 is 16 amino acids long. V lost 0 bases and J lost 0, with 9 bases in between. The DNA for the CDR3 is TGTGCCAGCAGCCAAGATCCGGGGGACTCCTACAATGAGCAGTTCTTC. Its protein product is CASSQDPGDSYNEQFF.

A single count supports this clone. This rearrangement joins TRBV19 to TRBJ2-7; 9 bases are shared with TRBD2. The CDR3 totals 15 residues. V lost 5 bases and J lost 6; bases outside the gene matches: 11. Per the germline V gene, CDR1 is LNHDA and CDR2 is SQIVND (reference sequence). The CDR3 DNA follows: TGTGCCAGTAGTGTAGCGGGAGACTTTCGATCCGAGCAGTACTTC. Protein sequence: CASSVAGDFRSEQYF.

The V and J genes are TRBV12-5 and TRBJ1-2; D is ambiguous. The CDR3 consists of 13 residues. Germline V gene sequence: CDR1 LGHNT, CDR2 FRNRAP. The CDR3 DNA sequence: TGTGCCAGCACCCCCCGGCAGACCTATGGCTACACCTTC. Protein sequence: CASTPRQTYGYTF.

The DNA of the CDR3 is TGTGCCAGCAGCTTAACGGGAGTTAGCACAGATACGCAGTATTTT. This gives the protein CASSLTGVSTDTQYF. This rearrangement joins TRBV11-3 to TRBJ2-3, with D possibly matching TRBD2 (6 bases). V was pared by 2 bases and J by 0 bases, with 9 bases between. CDR1 is SGHNT and CDR2 is YENEEA in the germline V gene. This CDR3 is built from 15 residues.

The gene calls are TRBV6-8 and TRBJ1-5; D is perhaps TRBD1 (6 bases). The V and J ends lost 5 bases and 4 bases respectively, with 18 bases between them. The germline V gene has CDR1 MNHGY and CDR2 SAAAGT. The length of the CDR3 is 16 residues. For the CDR3, the DNA is TGTGCCAGCAGTAAGCTTTCACAGGGAGGGAATCAGCCCCAGCATTTT. It specifies CASSKLSQGGNQPQHF.

This clone was detected a few times. The chain recombines TRBV25-1 with TRBJ2-1, with 7 positions matching TRBD2. CDR1 MGHDK and CDR2 SYGVNS come from the germline V gene. The CDR3 has 14 amino acids. V shed 3 bases, J shed 8 bases, and the junction held 7 bases outside the gene matches. The CDR3 DNA is TGTGCCAGCAGTGAGGCGGGAGAGACCTATGAGCAGTTCTTC. Protein product: CASSEAGETYEQFF.

This clone was detected only once. It is likely a read error, because the conserved phenylalanine at the end of the CDR3 is missing. The DNA is omitted, as the CDR3 cannot be located on it reliably, and the CDR3 follows TCRdb's listing. This rearrangement joins TRBV6-8 to TRBJ1-1; TRBD1, as called in the table, went unchecked against the DNA. The CDR3 is made up of 12 amino acids, end residues included. The germline CDR1 and CDR2 sequences are MNHGY and SAAAGT. The CDR3 protein is CASSSRQGSAVC.

This clone was recorded only once. The chain employs TRBV18 and TRBJ1-3, with D hard to call. Between the trimmed V and J ends, which lost 2 bases and 3 bases, there was a span of 8 bases. Germline assignment: CDR1 KGHSH and CDR2 LQKENI. The CDR3 is made up of 14 amino acids. CDR3 coding DNA: TGTGCCAGCTCACCAAGGGCAGATGGAAACACCATATATTTT. Translating it yields CASSPRADGNTIYF.

This clone was seen only once. The chain recombines TRBV5-1 with TRBJ1-1; TRBD1 is a possible D gene (6 bases). With 0 bases removed from V and 1 base from J, the gap between germline ends came to 10 bases. Germline CDR1 reads SGHRS; CDR2 reads YFSETQ. CDR3 size: 15 residues. The CDR3 is CASSLGDIRNTEAFF. The CDR3, as DNA: TGCGCCAGCAGCTTGGGGGACATTCGGAACACTGAAGCTTTCTTT. The full variable domain, its missing parts supplied by reference TRBV5-1 and TRBJ1-1, is KAGVTQTPRYLIKTRGQQVTLSCSPISGHRSVSWYQQTPGQGLQFLFEYFSETQRNKGNFPGRFSGRQFSNSRSEMNVSTLELGDSALYLCASSLGDIRNTEAFFGQGTRLTVV.

The J gene is TRBJ1-2, the V gene TRBV11-3; the D gene is possibly TRBD1 (6 bases). The V end lost 1 base, the J end lost 4 bases, and 19 bases lay between the germline ends. This CDR3 contains 17 residues. CDR1 SGHNT and CDR2 YENEEA come from the germline V gene. The CDR3 DNA reads TGTGCCAGCAGCTTAGGCGTTAGGGACAAGGGCCCCTATGGCTACACCTTC. It specifies CASSLGVRDKGPYGYTF.

The V gene is TRBV10-2, the J gene TRBJ2-3; 11 bases are a match to TRBD2. The CDR3 has 15 amino acids. Losses at the gene ends were 6 bases for V and 2 bases for J; bases not matched to a gene: 4. Germline CDR1 is WSHSY and CDR2 is SAAADI. DNA for the CDR3: TGCGCCAGCAGGGGGACTAGCGGTCCCACAGATACGCAGTATTTT. Translated: CASRGTSGPTDTQYF.

The chain employs TRBV7-7 and TRBJ2-1; D remains unclear. This CDR3 comprises 14 residues. CDR1 is SSHAT, CDR2 FNYEAQ, per germline (reference sequence). V was clipped by 3 bases and J by 9 bases, with 15 bases between them. The CDR3 loop is CASSFLEHGREQFF. The CDR3 DNA sequence: TGTGCCAGCAGCTTCCTAGAGCACGGGCGTGAGCAGTTCTTC.

The chain uses TRBV6-4 and TRBJ1-3; D is possibly TRBD1 (6 bases). The CDR3 covers 15 residues. V was trimmed by 7 bases and J by 4 bases, leaving 17 bases between them. Germline V lookup: CDR1 MRHNA, CDR2 SNTAGT. As DNA, the CDR3 is TGTGCCAGCAACTACAACAGGGTAACGGGAAACACCATATATTTT. Amino acid sequence: CASNYNRVTGNTIYF.

The chain combines TRBV7-6 with TRBJ2-5; 10 positions agree with TRBD1. V gave up 5 bases and J gave up 5 bases; unmatched junction bases: 8. This CDR3 is 15 amino acids long. Germline V gene lookup returns CDR1 SGHVS and CDR2 FNYEAQ. This CDR3 is CASSRTGTGEETQYF. For the CDR3, the DNA is TGTGCCAGCAGCCGGACCGGGACAGGGGAGGAGACCCAGTACTTC.

This rearrangement joins TRBV7-6 to TRBJ2-2; 9 nucleotides agree with TRBD2. Germline V gene data show CDR1 as SGHVS and CDR2 as FNYEAQ. V was clipped by 2 bases and J by 2 bases; unmatched bases: 9. This CDR3 has 18 amino acids. In DNA, the CDR3 is TGTGCCAGCAGCTTAAGTGGCGGGAGGGCCTCAAACACCGGGGAGCTGTTTTTT. Protein: CASSLSGGRASNTGELFF.

V is TRBV11-3 and J is TRBJ2-2, with 7 bases aligning to TRBD2. This CDR3 has 17 amino acids. After removal of 5 bases from V and 1 base from J, the junction contained 10 bases not matched to a gene. The V gene's germline CDR1 is SGHNT and CDR2 YENEEA. In DNA, the CDR3 is TGTGCCAGCAGCCTTCAGTTCAGCGGGGTGAACACCGGGGAGCTGTTTTTT. It translates to CASSLQFSGVNTGELFF.

The rearrangement uses TRBV11-3 and TRBJ2-2; 7 bases are a match to TRBD1. V lost 5 bases and J lost 2; bases outside the gene matches: 11. This CDR3 contains 17 residues. Germline loops: CDR1 SGHNT, CDR2 YENEEA. The CDR3 here is CASSLPTGDLNTGELFF. As DNA, the CDR3 is TGTGCCAGCAGCCTACCTACAGGGGACCTTAACACCGGGGAGCTGTTTTTT.

V gene TRBV6-7 combines with J gene TRBJ2-1; 8 bases are shared with TRBD2. TRBV6-7 counts as an open reading frame of uncertain function. V was clipped by 5 bases and J by 10 bases; unmatched bases: 16. This CDR3 has 16 amino acids. CDR3 region: CASSPPGLAGMGEQFF. The CDR3 DNA sequence: TGTGCCAGCAGTCCCCCAGGGCTAGCGGGCATGGGAGAGCAGTTCTTC.

V usage is TRBV11-3 and J usage is TRBJ1-1, with 7 bases fitting TRBD1. The J segment lost 1 base and the V segment lost 3 bases, leaving 5 bases of the junction unmatched. The CDR3 sequence is 15 residues long. Germline V lookup: CDR1 SGHNT, CDR2 YENEEA. The CDR3 region has the DNA TGTGCCAGCAGCTTCCCGACAGGGAGGAACACTGAAGCTTTCTTT. Translation gives CASSFPTGRNTEAFF.

This clone appeared once. V is TRBV28 and J is TRBJ2-3; D remains ambiguous. The CDR3 is 12 amino acids. Germline loops: CDR1 MDHEN, CDR2 SYDVKM. With 6 bases removed from V and 3 bases from J, the gap between germline ends came to 7 bases. The CDR3 reads CASSYGTDTQYF. The DNA of the CDR3 is TGTGCCAGCAGCTATGGTACAGATACGCAGTATTTT.

The chain employs TRBV6-8 and TRBJ2-7; 8 nucleotides match TRBD1. The germline V gene has CDR1 MNHGY and CDR2 SAAAGT. The CDR3 totals 16 residues. The V gene end was trimmed by 5 bases and the J gene end by 3 bases; junction bases not matched to a gene: 12. The CDR3: CASSRRMVGQGYEQYF. The CDR3 nucleotides read TGTGCCAGCAGTCGTCGAATGGTCGGACAGGGCTACGAGCAGTACTTC.

V is TRBV4-2 and J is TRBJ1-2; the match to TRBD1 covers 9 bases. Germline CDR1 and CDR2: LGHNA and YNFKEQ. The CDR3 has 14 residues. V shed 5 bases and J 7 bases; nucleotides not matched to a gene: 8. CDR3 protein: CASSFDRGGGGYTF. The CDR3 DNA sequence: TGTGCCAGCAGCTTCGACAGGGGGGGTGGTGGCTACACCTTC.

The chain carries TRBV5-1 and TRBJ2-5, with 10 bases fitting TRBD2. This CDR3 is 16 amino acids long. The junction had 8 bases not matched to a gene; V was cut back by 6 bases and J by 0 bases. CDR1 and CDR2 from the germline V gene are SGHRS and YFSETQ. This CDR3 is CASTPWGLANQETQYF. The CDR3 DNA is TGCGCCAGCACCCCGTGGGGACTAGCGAACCAAGAGACCCAGTACTTC.

This clone was seen a handful of times. CDR3 loop: CASSGRDGLGEQYF. The CDR3 nucleotides are TGTGCCAGCAGCGGAAGGGACGGGCTTGGGGAGCAGTACTTC. J is TRBJ2-7 and V is TRBV11-3; D possibly matches TRBD1 or TRBD2 (5 bases each). With 5 bases removed from V and 7 bases from J, the gap between germline ends came to 18 bases. Germline V gene data show CDR1 as SGHNT and CDR2 as YENEEA. The CDR3 sequence is 14 residues long.

This chain connects TRBV11-3 to TRBJ2-3, with D maybe TRBD2 (5 bases). The V end was cut by 3 bases, the J end by 2 bases, with 9 bases between. The CDR3 spans 14 residues. The germline V gene encodes CDR1 SGHNT and CDR2 YENEEA. CDR3: CASSLDWSTDTQYF. DNA for the CDR3: TGTGCCAGCAGCTTGGACTGGTCCACAGATACGCAGTATTTT.

The rearrangement links TRBV5-1 to TRBJ2-5; TRBD1 is a possible D gene (6 bases). The CDR3 is made up of 14 amino acids. Trimming took 2 bases from V and 2 from J, leaving 10 bases between them. Germline CDR1 is SGHRS and CDR2 is YFSETQ. CDR3 residues: CASSFRGQQETQYF. The CDR3 DNA reads TGCGCCAGCAGCTTCCGCGGACAGCAAGAGACCCAGTACTTC.

This chain uses TRBV6-8 with TRBJ1-5, with 8 bases fitting TRBD1. The trim removed 6 bases at V and 2 bases at J, leaving 9 bases unmatched. The CDR3 totals 16 residues. The germline V gene has CDR1 MNHGY and CDR2 SAAAGT. CDR3 sequence: CASSTTGDWRNQPQHF. The CDR3 DNA is TGTGCCAGCAGCACGACAGGGGATTGGCGCAATCAGCCCCAGCATTTT.

This clone was detected only a few times. The J gene is TRBJ1-5, the V gene TRBV6-8, with 8 bases matching TRBD1. CDR3 length: 16 amino acids. Germline V lookup: CDR1 MNHGY, CDR2 SAAAGT. V gave up 6 bases and J gave up 9 bases; unmatched junction bases: 16. CDR3 protein: CASSLSNRGDRTPQHF. The CDR3 DNA sequence: TGTGCCAGCAGCCTTAGCAACAGGGGGGATCGAACGCCCCAGCATTTT.